These 31 T cell receptor beta chains were sequenced from one sample in a study of molecular identifiers for immune sequencing clone quantification. Via MiXCR, TCRdb re-called the PCR reads, giving one row per CDR3 protein. The sample shows about 640,000 distinct CDR3 sequences, 20% of them seen only once. Sequencing was done on a sample of naive CD8+ T cells from blood, with Jurkat cell RNA spiked in. Subset meaning: FACS-sorted CD8+CD4-CCR7+CD45RA+ naive T cells. The receptors come from a human donor in good health. Some libraries in this study had Jurkat cell RNA spiked in.

Remarks on this clonotype: Being one base from a much bigger clone, this may be a read error. The chain links TRBV18 to TRBJ2-7; D gene uncertain. The CDR3 runs 14 residues. Germline loops: CDR1 KGHSH, CDR2 LQKENI. CDR3 in amino acids: CASSPPQRSYEQCF. The CDR3 DNA reads as TGTGCCAGCTCACCACCGCAGAGGTCCTACGAGCAGTGCTTC. The variable domain in full, completed from reference TRBV18 and TRBJ2-7, reads NAGVMQNPRHLVRRRGQEARLRCSPMKGHSHVYWYRQLPEEGLKFMVYLQKENIIDESGMPKERFSAEFPKEGPSILRIQQVVRGDSAAYFCASSPPQRSYEQCFGPGTRLTVT.

This clonotype has a count of ten or more. The V and J genes are TRBV30 and TRBJ2-7, with D maybe TRBD2 (6 bases). The CDR3 loop spans 13 amino acids. Germline assignment: CDR1 GTSNPN and CDR2 SVGIG (reference sequence). Trimming left V 1 base short and J 6 bases short, with 13 bases between. The DNA of the CDR3 is TGTGCCTGGAGTGGCGGACTATCGGTCGAGCAGTACTTC. Translation gives CAWSGGLSVEQYF.

This clonotype has more than one count but fewer than ten. The chain couples TRBV28 to TRBJ2-7; D might be TRBD1 (6 bases). The CDR3 is made up of 14 amino acids. V was cut by 3 bases and J by 3 bases, with 12 bases left in between. Germline values: CDR1 MDHEN, CDR2 SYDVKM. In nucleotides, the CDR3 is TGTGCCAGCAGTTTGCCCAGGGGCTACTACGAGCAGTACTTC. This codes for CASSLPRGYYEQYF.

Turning to this clonotype: The limits of the CDR3 on the DNA are not certain, so only TCRdb's listed CDR3 is given. V is TRBV27 and J is TRBJ2-7; the table gives TRBD1 as D, unverified against the DNA. Per the germline V gene, CDR1 is MNHEY and CDR2 is SMNVEV (reference sequence). The CDR3 length equals 14 residues, ends included. The CDR3 sequence is CASSFAQGSYEQCF.

With regard to this clonotype: A read error may explain this, as a much larger clone is one base away. V usage is TRBV2 and J usage is TRBJ2-7; no clear D. CDR1 is SNHLY and CDR2 is FYNNEI in the germline V gene. This CDR3 has 13 residues. DNA for the CDR3: TGTGCCAGCAGTGAATACATAGCCTACGAGCAGCACTTC. It encodes CASSEYIAYEQHF.

In its sample, this clonotype was seen many times. The V call is TRBV10-3, the J call TRBJ1-5, with unresolved D. CDR1 is ENHRY, CDR2 SYGVKD, per germline. The CDR3 sequence is 14 residues long. Trimming stripped 4 bases from V and 4 bases from J, with 11 bases between. CDR3: CAISVHPGNQPQHF. The CDR3 DNA reads TGTGCCATCAGTGTGCACCCAGGAAATCAGCCCCAGCATTTT.

This clonotype was counted a few times. This chain links TRBV6-2 or TRBV6-3 with TRBJ2-1, with 14 bases lining up with TRBD2. CDR1 MNHEY and CDR2 SVGEGT come from the germline V gene. This CDR3 spans 16 amino acids. The V and J ends lost 1 base and 8 bases, in that order; junction bases with no gene match: 4. CDR3 bases: TGTGCCAGCAGTTACTTGGGACTAGCGGGAGATGATGAGCAGTTCTTC. Translated: CASSYLGLAGDDEQFF.

This clonotype occurred a few times. This chain joins TRBV19 and TRBJ1-4; 7 bases align to TRBD1. Trimming cost V 7 bases and J 6 bases; bases outside gene matches: 11. The CDR3 is 15 residues long. Germline V lookup: CDR1 LNHDA, CDR2 SQIVND (reference sequence). The CDR3 loop is CASNSPGTEDEKLFF. CDR3 in DNA: TGTGCCAGTAATTCACCCGGGACAGAAGATGAAAAACTGTTTTTT.

Many counts were recorded for this clonotype. This chain uses TRBV6-5 with TRBJ1-1, with D maybe TRBD1 (5 bases). CDR1 MNHEY and CDR2 SVGAGI come from the germline V gene. The CDR3 length is 15 residues. Trimming took 2 bases from V and 3 from J, leaving 13 bases between them. This CDR3 is CASSYDGGGDTEAFF. In DNA, the CDR3 is TGTGCCAGCAGTTACGACGGCGGGGGTGACACTGAAGCTTTCTTT.

This clonotype was counted at least ten times. This chain joins TRBV5-1 and TRBJ2-7; 7 bases line up with TRBD1. The germline V gene has CDR1 SGHRS and CDR2 YFSETQ. Germline trimming cut 4 bases from V and 2 bases from J; bases unmatched to any gene: 15. The CDR3 runs 17 residues. CDR3 sequence: CASSLGGLRDRAYEQYF. The CDR3 DNA is TGCGCCAGCAGCCTGGGCGGGCTCCGGGACAGAGCCTACGAGCAGTACTTC.

There are many counts of this clonotype. The gene calls are TRBV12-3 or TRBV12-4 and TRBJ2-5, with 7 bases fitting TRBD2. The V and J ends lost 3 bases and 3 bases, in that order; junction bases with no gene match: 13. This CDR3 has 17 amino acids. Written as DNA, the CDR3 is TGTGCCAGCAGTTTTTTCGGGTCTAGCGGTAGGGAAGAGACCCAGTACTTC. It encodes CASSFFGSSGREETQYF.

As for this clonotype: One end of the junction is discordant with germline, which a read error may explain. This chain uses TRBV6-2 or TRBV6-3 with TRBJ1-1; the D gene is possibly TRBD1 (5 bases). The CDR3 runs 13 residues. Germline values: CDR1 MNHEY, CDR2 SVGEGT. The CDR3 nucleotides are TGTGCCGGCAGCCTGGGACGGTACACTGAAGCTTTCTTT. As protein: CAGSLGRYTEAFF.

Comment on this clonotype: One end of the junction is discordant with germline, which a read error may explain. The J gene is TRBJ2-7, the V gene TRBV27; D perhaps matches TRBD2 (6 bases). The CDR3 runs 15 residues. Germline CDR1 reads MNHEY; CDR2 reads SMNVEV (reference sequence). The CDR3 spells CACSSLLARAHEQYF. Written as DNA, the CDR3 is TGTGCCTGCAGTTCCCTTCTAGCGAGAGCCCACGAGCAGTACTTC.

This clonotype was seen more than once but under ten times. The CDR3 loop reads CASSLTPGAFF. DNA of the CDR3: TGTGCCAGCAGCTTAACCCCCGGGGCTTTCTTT. The V gene is TRBV7-9, the J gene TRBJ1-1, with D unclear. Germline lookup yields CDR1 SEHNR and CDR2 FQNEAQ (reference sequence). The V gene lost 2 bases and the J gene lost 11 bases, with 9 bases spanning the gap. The CDR3 covers 11 residues.

The V and J genes are TRBV2 and TRBJ2-7; D is undetermined. CDR3 length: 16 residues. V was cut by 5 bases and J by 2 bases, with 19 bases left in between. Germline CDR1 reads SNHLY; CDR2 reads FYNNEI. The CDR3 region is CASSPISVQGTYEQYF. Here the CDR3 DNA reads TGTGCCAGCAGTCCAATAAGCGTGCAAGGCACCTACGAGCAGTACTTC. The complete variable domain, with remaining parts taken from reference TRBV2 and TRBJ2-7, reads EPEVTQTPSHQVTQMGQEVILRCVPISNHLYFYWYRQILGQKVEFLVSFYNNEISEKSEIFDDQFSVERPDGSNFTLKIRSTKLEDSAMYFCASSPISVQGTYEQYFGPGTRLTVT.

At least ten counts were recorded for this clonotype. The chain employs TRBV20-1 and TRBJ2-3; no clear D. The CDR3 has 12 amino acids. Trimming pared 3 bases from V and 3 bases from J, leaving 7 bases between. Per the germline V gene, CDR1 is DFQATT and CDR2 is SNEGSKA (reference sequence). The CDR3, as DNA: TGCAGTGCTAGGCAGGAGACAGATACGCAGTATTTT. It specifies CSARQETDTQYF.

This clonotype was counted many times. This rearrangement joins TRBV29-1 to TRBJ2-7; the D gene is possibly TRBD1 (5 bases). Germline values: CDR1 SQVTM, CDR2 ANQGSEA. This CDR3 has 12 residues. Trimming stripped 3 bases from V and 2 bases from J, with 8 bases between. CDR3 region: CSVDSGPYEQYF. The CDR3 nucleotides read TGCAGCGTTGATTCAGGGCCCTACGAGCAGTACTTC.

In DNA, the CDR3 is TGTGCCAGCAGTTACGCCCTCCGACTAGCGGGAGGCGCCTACGAGCAGTACTTC. Translated, it gives CASSYALRLAGGAYEQYF. The chain uses TRBV6-2 or TRBV6-3 and TRBJ2-7, with 13 bases that match TRBD2. With 2 bases clipped from V and 2 bases from J, the junction kept 9 bases outside the gene matches. CDR3 length equals 18 residues. The germline CDR1 and CDR2 sequences are MNHEY and SVGEGT.

This clonotype was observed a handful of times. The chain joins TRBV27 to TRBJ1-2, with D uncertain. The V end lost 5 bases, the J end lost 3 bases, and 19 bases lay between the germline ends. This CDR3 contains 16 residues. Germline V gene sequence: CDR1 MNHEY, CDR2 SMNVEV (reference sequence). Here the CDR3 DNA reads TGTGCCAGCAGTCCAATAGGCGGTCTAGGTGACTATGGCTACACCTTC. This gives the protein CASSPIGGLGDYGYTF.

This chain connects TRBV4-1 to TRBJ2-5; 12 bases are a match to TRBD1. V shed 3 bases, J shed 5 bases, and the junction held 10 bases outside the gene matches. This CDR3 comprises 17 residues. Germline loops: CDR1 MGHRA, CDR2 YSYEKL. The CDR3 sequence is CASSHRARDRGPETQYF. CDR3 coding DNA: TGCGCCAGCAGCCATCGAGCCCGGGACAGGGGGCCTGAGACCCAGTACTTC.

V and J are TRBV5-1 and TRBJ2-3; 11 positions agree with TRBD2. After removal of 0 bases from V and 6 bases from J, the junction contained 9 bases not matched to a gene. The CDR3 sequence is 17 residues long. Germline CDR1 SGHRS, CDR2 YFSETQ. The CDR3 DNA sequence: TGCGCCAGCAGCTTGGCCTTAGCGGGAGGGCCGAGGGATACGCAGTATTTT. Its protein product is CASSLALAGGPRDTQYF.

This clonotype showed up many times. J is TRBJ2-2 and V is TRBV20-1, with a weak D call TRBD2 (5 bases). The CDR3 runs to 13 residues. Germline V gene lookup returns CDR1 DFQATT and CDR2 SNEGSKA (reference sequence). V was cut by 4 bases and J by 4 bases, with 10 bases left in between. CDR3 DNA sequence: TGCAGTGCTACGCTAGCCTTCACCGGGGAGCTGTTTTTT. It specifies CSATLAFTGELFF.

This clonotype showed up many times. The rearrangement joins TRBV28 to TRBJ1-6, with D possibly TRBD1 on 5 matching bases. The V gene's germline CDR1 is MDHEN and CDR2 SYDVKM. V was pared by 2 bases and J by 5 bases, with 7 bases between. This CDR3 spans 14 amino acids. CDR3 sequence reads: CASSLLQDNSPLHF. CDR3 in DNA: TGTGCCAGCAGTTTACTACAGGATAATTCACCCCTCCACTTT.

The sample holds a few counts of this clonotype. This sequence may be a read error, since a much larger clone differs from it by one base. The CDR3 region is CAWSVLGSRTEAFF. Written as DNA, the CDR3 is TGTGCCTGGAGTGTACTGGGGTCGCGAACTGAAGCTTTCTTT. The chain links TRBV30 to TRBJ1-1; D unclear. This CDR3 spans 14 amino acids. V was pared by 0 bases and J by 5 bases, with 13 bases between. Germline V gene sequence: CDR1 GTSNPN, CDR2 SVGIG (reference sequence).

The rearrangement uses TRBV25-1 and TRBJ2-7; a possible D gene is TRBD2 (5 bases). Germline values: CDR1 MGHDK, CDR2 SYGVNS. The CDR3 spans 15 residues. V lost 2 bases to trimming and J lost 10 bases, with 21 bases between them. CDR3 amino acids: CASSERGPLLYGQYF. CDR3 DNA: TGTGCCAGCAGTGAACGCGGGCCTCTCCTCTACGGACAGTACTTC.

As regards this clonotype: The CDR3 ends on some other residue instead of the conserved phenylalanine or tryptophan, so this is likely a read error. V and J are TRBV12-3 or TRBV12-4 and TRBJ1-6; D is perhaps TRBD1 (6 bases). The V gene lost 6 bases and the J gene lost 4 bases, with 16 bases spanning the gap. The CDR3 has 16 residues. This CDR3 is CASSLYREGYNSPLHS. The DNA for the CDR3 is TGTGCCAGCAGCCTATACAGGGAGGGATATAATTCACCCCTCCACTCT.

This clonotype was seen at least ten times. J is TRBJ2-3 and V is TRBV30; D is unresolved. Germline V gene lookup returns CDR1 GTSNPN and CDR2 SVGIG (reference sequence). With 6 bases removed from V and 5 bases from J, the gap between germline ends came to 12 bases. There are 12 residues in the CDR3. The CDR3 sequence is CACTSSIDTQYF. The CDR3 nucleotides read TGTGCCTGCACTTCATCGATAGATACGCAGTATTTT.

Ten or more counts support this clonotype. The chain links TRBV20-1 to TRBJ2-7; 7 nucleotides line up with TRBD1. Per the germline V gene, CDR1 is DFQATT and CDR2 is SNEGSKA (reference sequence). CDR3 length: 13 amino acids. J lost 0 bases, V lost 6 bases, and 5 bases had no gene match. The CDR3 DNA sequence: TGCAGTGCATTCCGGGACAGCTCCTACGAGCAGTACTTC. The encoded protein is CSAFRDSSYEQYF.

This clonotype came up many times. This chain joins TRBV7-9 and TRBJ2-3, with D hard to call. The V end lost 11 bases, the J end lost 0 bases, and 15 bases lay between the germline ends. CDR1 is SEHNR, CDR2 FQNEAQ, per germline (reference sequence). This CDR3 is built from 14 residues. The CDR3: CADGRPDSTDTQYF. The DNA of the CDR3 is TGTGCCGACGGGCGGCCAGACAGCACAGATACGCAGTATTTT.

Regarding this clonotype: The germline gene is not matched at one end of the junction; a read error may be the cause. The genes are TRBV5-4 and TRBJ1-1; a weak D match, TRBD1 (5 bases). The CDR3 has 13 residues. The germline CDR1 and CDR2 sequences are SGHNT and YYREEE (reference sequence). The CDR3 DNA reads as TGTGCCAGCGGCTTGGGGGACGTAACTGAAGCTTTCTTT. Translated: CASGLGDVTEAFF.

CDR3 sequence: CASSQDLGLGGPLYEQYF. The CDR3 DNA sequence: TGTGCCAGCAGCCAAGATCTTGGGCTAGGGGGTCCACTCTACGAGCAGTACTTC. The chain employs TRBV4-2 and TRBJ2-7, with D possibly being TRBD1 (6 bases). V was cut by 0 bases and J by 3 bases, with 21 bases left in between. Germline V gene lookup returns CDR1 LGHNA and CDR2 YNFKEQ. This CDR3 spans 18 amino acids.